The 27 T cell receptor beta chains below come from one sample, sequenced in a study of T cells expressing NK-cell markers. TCRdb processed the 5' RACE reads again and assigns one entry to each CDR3 protein, with no DNA. The sample has some 600,000 distinct CDR3 sequences, and its top ten clones hold 3% to 4.5%. The sequencing sample was made of blood T cells: a sorted CD56 or NKG2C T cell subset, CD4+ or CD8+ T cells, or bulk PBMC T cells (not recorded which). The source is a man between 18 and 29 years old in good health.

The chain employs TRBV5-1 and TRBJ2-1; lacking DNA, the TRBD2 call made by TCRdb goes unchecked. This CDR3 is built from 14 residues. The germline V gene encodes CDR1 SGHRS and CDR2 YFSETQ. The chain's CDR3 is CASISPTRSGEQFF.

The J gene is TRBJ2-2, the V gene TRBV5-1; TCRdb calls TRBD2, which cannot be checked without DNA. CDR1 SGHRS and CDR2 YFSETQ come from the germline V gene. CDR3 length: 17 amino acids. The CDR3 loop reads CASSLKGGKGNTGELFF.

The CDR3 spells CASGGAGDTQYF. The rearrangement joins TRBV7-3 to TRBJ2-3; no DNA is available, so the TRBD1 call from TCRdb remains unchecked. The CDR3 has 12 amino acids. The germline V gene has CDR1 SGHTA and CDR2 FQGTGA.

The chain joins TRBV5-1 to TRBJ2-1; there is no DNA to check the TCRdb D call of TRBD2. The germline CDR1 and CDR2 sequences are SGHRS and YFSETQ. The CDR3 spans 19 residues. CDR3 sequence reads: CASSLIGGRGESSYNEQFF.

The chain combines TRBV29-1 with TRBJ1-2; the TRBD1 assignment by TCRdb is unverifiable without DNA. The CDR3 is 13 amino acids. Germline CDR1 SQVTM, CDR2 ANQGSEA. CDR3 region: CSVGTVGNYGYTF.

V gene TRBV3-1 combines with J gene TRBJ2-4. CDR1 LGHDT and CDR2 YNNKEL come from the germline V gene (reference sequence). The length of the CDR3 is 15 residues. This CDR3 reads CASSQDPAAKNIQYF.

V gene TRBV7-2 combines with J gene TRBJ2-2; TCRdb gives TRBD1 as the D gene, but with no DNA this cannot be confirmed. The CDR3 spans 15 residues. The germline CDR1 and CDR2 sequences are SGHTA and FQGNSA. The CDR3 region is CASSPGASYTGELFF.

The V gene is TRBV20-1, the J gene TRBJ2-5. CDR1 DFQATT and CDR2 SNEGSKA come from the germline V gene (reference sequence). The CDR3 totals 12 residues. The CDR3 here is CSANKDQETQYF.

This chain links TRBV28 with TRBJ2-7; TCRdb's assignment of TRBD2 cannot be checked, as there is no DNA. This CDR3 contains 15 residues. The V gene's germline CDR1 is MDHEN and CDR2 SYDVKM. The CDR3 protein is CASSSFGGRGYEQYF.

This rearrangement joins TRBV5-1 to TRBJ1-2; the D call of TRBD1 rests on TCRdb alone, since no DNA is present to check it. CDR3 size: 14 residues. Germline values: CDR1 SGHRS, CDR2 YFSETQ. The CDR3 sequence is CASRTGQGDYGYTF.

The chain has TRBV28 and TRBJ1-4; TCRdb gives TRBD1 as the D gene, but with no DNA this cannot be confirmed. The CDR3 consists of 14 residues. Germline values: CDR1 MDHEN, CDR2 SYDVKM. The CDR3 reads CATLRTGGFEKLFF.

The V and J genes are TRBV14 and TRBJ2-7. Per germline, CDR1 SGHDN and CDR2 FVKESK. The CDR3 extends over 14 amino acids. The chain's CDR3 is CASSQGVISYEQYF.

The chain has TRBV7-2 and TRBJ1-4; as DNA is missing, the TRBD1 call by TCRdb cannot be tested. The length of the CDR3 is 16 residues. Germline V lookup: CDR1 SGHTA, CDR2 FQGNSA. CDR3 sequence: CASSLGIRTDNEKLFF. Together with reference TRBV7-2 and TRBJ1-4, the CDR3 gives the full variable domain: GAGVSQSPSNKVTEKGKDVELRCDPISGHTALYWYRQSLGQGLEFLIYFQGNSAPDKSGLPSDRFSAERTGGSVSTLTIQRTQQEDSAVYLCASSLGIRTDNEKLFFGSGTQLSVL.

V and J are TRBV6-1 and TRBJ2-1; TCRdb reports TRBD2, a call that lacks DNA to check it against. The CDR3 spans 13 residues. The germline V gene encodes CDR1 MNHNS and CDR2 SASEGT. CDR3 sequence reads: CASRLAGGLEQFF.

The CDR3 loop reads CASSYTGPGIPNEQFF. The chain couples TRBV6-5 to TRBJ2-1; TCRdb indicates TRBD1, and absent DNA this call remains unverified. The CDR3 is 16 residues long. CDR1 is MNHEY, CDR2 SVGAGI, per germline.

The chain carries TRBV7-9 and TRBJ1-4; TCRdb returns TRBD1, unconfirmable since there is no DNA. CDR3 length: 15 amino acids. Germline assignment: CDR1 SEHNR and CDR2 FQNEAQ (reference sequence). The CDR3 region is CASSPRDSANEKLFF.

V gene TRBV5-1 combines with J gene TRBJ2-6. The CDR3 sequence is 18 residues long. The germline V gene has CDR1 SGHRS and CDR2 YFSETQ. The CDR3 sequence is CASSLSVQVISGANVLTF.

V is TRBV5-6 and J is TRBJ2-2; the TCRdb call, TRBD1, lacks DNA for checking. Germline V gives CDR1 SGHDT, CDR2 YYEEEE. The CDR3 extends over 16 amino acids. The CDR3 protein is CASSTWRTGNTGELFF.

The chain recombines TRBV7-3 with TRBJ2-1; TCRdb names TRBD2, which stays unverified in the absence of DNA. The CDR3 sequence is 17 residues long. CDR1 and CDR2 (germline): SGHTA, FQGTGA. Here the CDR3 reads CASSLPGLPSSYNEQFF.

The chain links TRBV7-9 to TRBJ2-5; TCRdb reports TRBD2, a call that lacks DNA to check it against. The V gene's germline CDR1 is SEHNR and CDR2 FQNEAQ (reference sequence). The CDR3 spans 14 residues. The CDR3: CASQRVSGQETQYF.

The genes are TRBV20-1 and TRBJ2-7; lacking DNA, the TRBD1 call made by TCRdb goes unchecked. CDR3 length equals 15 residues. Germline V gives CDR1 DFQATT, CDR2 SNEGSKA (reference sequence). The CDR3 sequence is CSAVDRDRGSYEQYF.

The chain is built from TRBV7-8 and TRBJ2-6; TCRdb proposes TRBD1, but this gene call is untestable without DNA. The germline V gene has CDR1 SGHVS and CDR2 FQNEAQ. The CDR3 spans 19 residues. CDR3 protein: CASSLMGPLTPSGANVLTF.

The chain recombines TRBV20-1 with TRBJ2-3; TCRdb's D gene call, TRBD1, goes unchecked for lack of DNA. Germline V gene sequence: CDR1 DFQATT, CDR2 SNEGSKA (reference sequence). This CDR3 is 13 amino acids long. CDR3 in amino acids: CRGRGSSTDTQYF.

The chain couples TRBV5-6 to TRBJ2-1; there is no DNA to check the TCRdb D call of TRBD2. Germline V gene lookup returns CDR1 SGHDT and CDR2 YYEEEE. The CDR3 covers 15 residues. CDR3 protein: CASSKGLAGYNEQFF.

The chain recombines TRBV29-1 with TRBJ1-1; there is no DNA to check the TCRdb D call of TRBD1. Per the germline V gene, CDR1 is SQVTM and CDR2 is ANQGSEA. The CDR3 length is 15 residues. CDR3 amino acids: CSVEYSGQLNTEAFF.

V and J are TRBV12-3 or TRBV12-4 and TRBJ2-4; TCRdb's assignment of TRBD1 cannot be checked, as there is no DNA. CDR3 size: 17 residues. Here the CDR3 reads CASRSRQGVIAKNIQYF.

The rearrangement links TRBV12-3 or TRBV12-4 to TRBJ2-1; the D gene TCRdb calls, TRBD1, cannot be checked with no DNA. This CDR3 has 13 amino acids. This CDR3 is CASSSRGYNEQFF.